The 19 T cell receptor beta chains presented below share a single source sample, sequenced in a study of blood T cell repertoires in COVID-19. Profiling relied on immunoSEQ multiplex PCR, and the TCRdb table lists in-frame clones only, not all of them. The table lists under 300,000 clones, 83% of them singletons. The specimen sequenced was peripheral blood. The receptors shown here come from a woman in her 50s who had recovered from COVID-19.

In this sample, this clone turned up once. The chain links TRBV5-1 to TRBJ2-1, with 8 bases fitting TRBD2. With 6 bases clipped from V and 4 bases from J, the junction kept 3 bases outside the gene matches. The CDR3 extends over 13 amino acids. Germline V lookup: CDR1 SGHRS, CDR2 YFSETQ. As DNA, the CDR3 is TGCGCCAGCACCTTAGCGGGGTACAATGAGCAGTTCTTC. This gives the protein CASTLAGYNEQFF.

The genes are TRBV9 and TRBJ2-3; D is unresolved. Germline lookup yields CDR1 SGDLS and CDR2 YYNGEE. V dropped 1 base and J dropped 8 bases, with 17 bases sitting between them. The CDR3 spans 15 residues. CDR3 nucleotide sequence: TGTGCCAGCAGCGTACTTGGATTAGCCGGCGGTACGCAGTATTTT. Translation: CASSVLGLAGGTQYF.

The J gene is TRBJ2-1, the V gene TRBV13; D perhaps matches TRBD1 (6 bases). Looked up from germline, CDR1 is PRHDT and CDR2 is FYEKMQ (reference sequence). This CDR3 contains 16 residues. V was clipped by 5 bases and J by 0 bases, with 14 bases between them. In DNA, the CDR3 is TGTGCCAGCAGCACAAGGGGGTTCAGCTCCTACAATGAGCAGTTCTTC. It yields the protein CASSTRGFSSYNEQFF. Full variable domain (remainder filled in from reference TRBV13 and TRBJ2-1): AAGVIQSPRHLIKEKRETATLKCYPIPRHDTVYWYQQGPGQDPQFLISFYEKMQSDKGSIPDRFSAQQFSDYHSELNMSSLELGDSALYFCASSTRGFSSYNEQFFGPGTRLTVL.

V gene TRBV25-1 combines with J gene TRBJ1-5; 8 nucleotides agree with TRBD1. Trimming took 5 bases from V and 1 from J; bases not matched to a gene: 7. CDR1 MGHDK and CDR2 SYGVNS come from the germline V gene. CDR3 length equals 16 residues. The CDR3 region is CASSQTGVASNQPQHF. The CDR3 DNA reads TGTGCCAGCAGTCAGACAGGGGTGGCGAGCAATCAGCCCCAGCATTTT.

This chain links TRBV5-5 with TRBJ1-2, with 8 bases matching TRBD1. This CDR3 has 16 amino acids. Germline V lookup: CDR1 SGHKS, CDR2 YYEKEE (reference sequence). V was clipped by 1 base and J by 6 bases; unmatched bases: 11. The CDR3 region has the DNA TGTGCCAGCAGCTTGATGGGGCAGGGGGCGTCGGATGGCTACACCTTC. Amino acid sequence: CASSLMGQGASDGYTF.

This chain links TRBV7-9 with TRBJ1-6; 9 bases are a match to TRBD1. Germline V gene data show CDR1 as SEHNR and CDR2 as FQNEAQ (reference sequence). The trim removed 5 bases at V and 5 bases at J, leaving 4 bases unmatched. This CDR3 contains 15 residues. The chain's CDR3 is CASSLRDRDNSPLHF. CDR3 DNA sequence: TGTGCCAGCAGCCTAAGGGACAGGGATAATTCACCCCTCCACTTT.

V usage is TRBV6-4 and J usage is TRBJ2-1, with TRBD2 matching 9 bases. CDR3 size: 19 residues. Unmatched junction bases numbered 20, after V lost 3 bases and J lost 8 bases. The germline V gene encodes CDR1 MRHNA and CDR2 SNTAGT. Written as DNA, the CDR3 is TGTGCCAGCAGTGATTGTACGATCGTGGCGGGAGGGCCTAAGGATGAGCAGTTCTTC. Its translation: CASSDCTIVAGGPKDEQFF.

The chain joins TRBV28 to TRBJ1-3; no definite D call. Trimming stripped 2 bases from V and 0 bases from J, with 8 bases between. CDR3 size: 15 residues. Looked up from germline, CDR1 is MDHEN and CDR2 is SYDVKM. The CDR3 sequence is CASSLHGSSGNTIYF. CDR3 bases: TGTGCCAGCAGTTTACACGGGAGCTCTGGAAACACCATATATTTT.

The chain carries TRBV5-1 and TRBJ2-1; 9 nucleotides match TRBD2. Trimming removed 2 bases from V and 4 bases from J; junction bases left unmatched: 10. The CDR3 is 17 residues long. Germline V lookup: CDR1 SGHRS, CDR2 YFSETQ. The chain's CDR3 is CASSFSIAGGRYNEQFF. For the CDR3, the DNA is TGCGCCAGCAGCTTCTCCATTGCGGGGGGGAGGTACAATGAGCAGTTCTTC.

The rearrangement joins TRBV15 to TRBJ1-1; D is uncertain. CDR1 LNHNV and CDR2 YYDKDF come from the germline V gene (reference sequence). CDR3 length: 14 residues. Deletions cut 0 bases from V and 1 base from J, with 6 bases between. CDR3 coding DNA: TGTGCCACCAGCAGAGATGGAGGGAACACTGAAGCTTTCTTT. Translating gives CATSRDGGNTEAFF.

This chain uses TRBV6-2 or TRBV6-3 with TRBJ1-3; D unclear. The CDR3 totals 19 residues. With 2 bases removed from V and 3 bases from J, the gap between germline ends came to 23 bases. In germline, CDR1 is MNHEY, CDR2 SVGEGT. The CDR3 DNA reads TGTGCCAGCAGTTACCCCAGACTGGCCAGTCCTTCGGATGGAAACACCATATATTTT. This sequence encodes CASSYPRLASPSDGNTIYF.

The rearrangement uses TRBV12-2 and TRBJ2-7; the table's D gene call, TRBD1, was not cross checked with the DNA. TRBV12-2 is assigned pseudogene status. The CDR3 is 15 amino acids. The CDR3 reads CASRPRDRRTYEQYF. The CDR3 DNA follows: TGTGCAAGTCGACCACGGGACAGGAGGACCTACGAGCAGTACTTC.

CDR3 region: CASIEGGRCNQPQHF. The CDR3 nucleotides are TGTGCCAGCATCGAGGGGGGGCGCTGCAATCAGCCCCAGCATTTT. This sequence joins TRBV11-2 and TRBJ1-5, with D perhaps TRBD1 (6 bases). This CDR3 has 15 amino acids. CDR1 is SGHAT, CDR2 FQNNGV, per germline. Trimming took 7 bases from V and 2 from J, leaving 15 bases between them.

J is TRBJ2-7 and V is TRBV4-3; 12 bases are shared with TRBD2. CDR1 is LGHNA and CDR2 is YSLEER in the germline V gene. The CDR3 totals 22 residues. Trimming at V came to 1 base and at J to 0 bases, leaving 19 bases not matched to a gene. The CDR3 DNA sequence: TGCGCCAGCAGCCAAGGGACTAGCGGGATTACTACAGAAGCTATGAGCTCCTACGAGCAGTACTTC. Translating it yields CASSQGTSGITTEAMSSYEQYF.

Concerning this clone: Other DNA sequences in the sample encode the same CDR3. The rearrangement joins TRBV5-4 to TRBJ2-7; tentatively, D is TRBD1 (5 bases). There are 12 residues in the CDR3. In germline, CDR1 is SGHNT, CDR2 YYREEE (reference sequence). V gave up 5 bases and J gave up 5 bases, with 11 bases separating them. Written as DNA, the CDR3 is TGTGCCAGCAGTTTACCAGGGAACGAGCAGTACTTC. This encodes CASSLPGNEQYF. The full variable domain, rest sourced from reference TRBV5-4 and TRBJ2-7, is ETGVTQSPTHLIKTRGQQVTLRCSSQSGHNTVSWYQQALGQGPQFIFQYYREEENGRGNFPPRFSGLQFPNYSSELNVNALELDDSALYLCASSLPGNEQYFGPGTRLTVT.

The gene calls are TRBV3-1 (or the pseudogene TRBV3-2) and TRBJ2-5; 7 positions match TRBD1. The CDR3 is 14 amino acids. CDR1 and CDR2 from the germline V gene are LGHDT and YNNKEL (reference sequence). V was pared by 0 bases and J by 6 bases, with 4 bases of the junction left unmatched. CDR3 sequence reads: CASSQDRGLKTQYF. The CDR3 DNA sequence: TGTGCCAGCAGCCAAGATAGGGGGCTCAAGACCCAGTACTTC.

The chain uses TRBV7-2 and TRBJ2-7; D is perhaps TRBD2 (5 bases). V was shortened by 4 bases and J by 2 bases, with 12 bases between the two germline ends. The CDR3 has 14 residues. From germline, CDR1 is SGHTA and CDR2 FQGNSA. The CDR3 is CASSYQWRTYEQYF. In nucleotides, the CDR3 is TGTGCCAGCAGCTACCAGTGGAGGACCTACGAGCAGTACTTC.

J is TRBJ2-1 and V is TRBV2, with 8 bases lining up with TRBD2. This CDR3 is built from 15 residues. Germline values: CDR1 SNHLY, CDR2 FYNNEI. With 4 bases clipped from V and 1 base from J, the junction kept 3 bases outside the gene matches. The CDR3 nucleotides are TGTGCCAGCAGTGCGGCTAGCGGGTCCTACAATGAGCAGTTCTTC. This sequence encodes CASSAASGSYNEQFF. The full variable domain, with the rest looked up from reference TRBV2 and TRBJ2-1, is EPEVTQTPSHQVTQMGQEVILRCVPISNHLYFYWYRQILGQKVEFLVSFYNNEISEKSEIFDDQFSVERPDGSNFTLKIRSTKLEDSAMYFCASSAASGSYNEQFFGPGTRLTVL.

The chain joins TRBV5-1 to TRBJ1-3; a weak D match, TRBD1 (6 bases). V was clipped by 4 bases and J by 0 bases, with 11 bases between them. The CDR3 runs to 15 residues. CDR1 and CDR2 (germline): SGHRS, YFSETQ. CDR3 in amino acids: CASSGTGSSGNTIYF. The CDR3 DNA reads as TGCGCCAGCAGCGGAACAGGGAGCTCTGGAAACACCATATATTTT.